This T cell receptor (beta chain) stems from a study of neurological immune-mediated disorders. Study findings and constraints: Among expanded clones, no CDR3 amino acid sequences were shared across subjects, a pattern suggesting private repertoires in all groups.

A total of 2 million PBMCs stored at -80 degrees C provided the unsorted libraries. In its sample, this clonotype was seen many times. Its specificity is not known. CDR3 length: 20 amino acids. cDNA was made by 5'RACE with 10-nucleotide random UMIs. TCRdb ran MiXCR on the 5' RACE reads and lists one entry per CDR3 protein. The sample includes approximately 58,000 distinct CDR3 sequences, more than 9.5% of them seen just once. This receptor was identified in a man aged 60 to 75 in good health. Material for sequencing was PBMCs. The V gene is TRBV21-1, the J gene TRBJ1-3; the table's D call of TRBD1 was not tested on the DNA. TRBV21-1 is reported as a pseudogene. The chain's CDR3 is CASSKPRRTGISERGNTIYF. In DNA, the CDR3 is TGTGCCAGCAGCAAACCGCGCAGGACAGGGATCTCTGAAAGGGGAAACACCATATATTTT.